Shown below are 30 T cell receptor beta chains from a single sample sequenced in a study of cytomegalovirus exposure and HLA in healthy donors. In the PCR, 60 Vbeta and 13 Jbeta primers were used. Data came from immunoSEQ multiplex PCR; TCRdb stores just in-frame clones and leaves some out. Of roughly 230,000 clones in the sample, about 85% were seen once. Sequenced material: PBMCs. The receptors here all came from a girl aged 2-10 years in good health and CMV-seronegative.

The chain carries TRBV6-1 and TRBJ2-3; TRBD2 agrees at 13 bases. The CDR3 is 17 residues long. Germline assignment: CDR1 MNHNS and CDR2 SASEGT. Trimming at V came to 2 bases and at J to 2 bases, leaving 4 bases not matched to a gene. CDR3 region: CASSERGLAGYTDTQYF. The CDR3 DNA is TGTGCCAGCAGTGAACGGGGACTAGCGGGATACACAGATACGCAGTATTTT.

The chain couples TRBV19 to TRBJ2-1; TRBD2 matches at 12 bases. This CDR3 comprises 15 residues. Germline values: CDR1 LNHDA, CDR2 SQIVND (reference sequence). The trim removed 4 bases at V and 3 bases at J, leaving 1 base unmatched. CDR3 sequence: CASSRLAGDYNEQFF. In nucleotides, the CDR3 is TGTGCCAGTAGTAGACTAGCGGGAGACTACAATGAGCAGTTCTTC.

V is TRBV6-5 and J is TRBJ1-1; no reliable D call. Germline V gene data show CDR1 as MNHEY and CDR2 as SVGAGI. The V end was cut by 2 bases, the J end by 5 bases, with 15 bases between. This CDR3 region has 15 residues. The CDR3 nucleotides are TGTGCCAGCAGTTACCGCAAGTCAGGAGGGACTGAAGCTTTCTTT. Encoded protein: CASSYRKSGGTEAFF.

This chain uses TRBV7-9 with TRBJ2-7; TRBD1 aligns across 9 bases. The CDR3 is made up of 14 amino acids. V lost 4 bases and J lost 2; bases outside the gene matches: 3. Germline CDR1 and CDR2: SEHNR and FQNEAQ (reference sequence). The DNA for the CDR3 is TGTGCCAGCAGCTGGGGGACAGGGCCCTACGAGCAGTACTTC. Translated, it gives CASSWGTGPYEQYF.

The chain has TRBV25-1 and TRBJ2-5; TRBD1 is a possible D gene (6 bases). CDR1 is MGHDK, CDR2 SYGVNS, per germline. Trimming took 5 bases from V and 2 from J, leaving 21 bases between them. The CDR3 runs 17 residues. This chain's CDR3 is CASSYPKQGVWQETQYF. CDR3 DNA: TGTGCCAGCAGTTACCCCAAACAGGGAGTTTGGCAAGAGACCCAGTACTTC.

A single count supports this clone. The V and J genes are TRBV14 and TRBJ1-1; the D gene is possibly TRBD1 (5 bases). Germline CDR1 is SGHDN and CDR2 is FVKESK. The V gene lost 2 bases and the J gene lost 0 bases, with 10 bases spanning the gap. This CDR3 spans 15 amino acids. CDR3 DNA sequence: TGTGCCAGCAGCCAATCTAGGGGAATGAACACTGAAGCTTTCTTT. This encodes CASSQSRGMNTEAFF.

A single count supports this clone. CDR3 region: CASSSRVYEQYF. CDR3 sequence (DNA): TGTGCCAGCAGCTCCCGGGTGTACGAGCAGTACTTC. The chain has TRBV7-8 and TRBJ2-7; no reliable D call. V was shortened by 4 bases and J by 4 bases, with 8 bases between the two germline ends. This CDR3 has 12 amino acids. Germline V gene sequence: CDR1 SGHVS, CDR2 FQNEAQ.

The chain employs TRBV7-9 and TRBJ1-5, with TRBD1 matching over 8 bases. V shed 5 bases, J shed 0 bases, and the junction held 6 bases outside the gene matches. The CDR3 totals 16 residues. Germline-derived CDR1 and CDR2 are SEHNR and FQNEAQ (reference sequence). CDR3 bases: TGTGCCAGCAGCACTCAGGGGGCCCATAGCAATCAGCCCCAGCATTTT. Translated: CASSTQGAHSNQPQHF.

The chain uses TRBV7-9 and TRBJ1-4; unclear D gene. This CDR3 is built from 16 residues. Trimming stripped 4 bases from V and 0 bases from J, with 12 bases between. In germline, CDR1 is SEHNR, CDR2 FQNEAQ (reference sequence). Written as DNA, the CDR3 is TGTGCCAGCAGCTCACGTTTGGGAGCAACTAATGAAAAACTGTTTTTT. Its protein is CASSSRLGATNEKLFF.

The gene calls are TRBV11-2 and TRBJ1-1; 7 nucleotides align to TRBD1. CDR1 SGHAT and CDR2 FQNNGV come from the germline V gene. With V trimmed by 1 base and J by 4 bases, 12 bases remained unmatched. The CDR3 length is 17 residues. The CDR3 spells CASSLGWVTGMSTEAFF. The CDR3 nucleotides read TGTGCCAGCAGCTTAGGATGGGTGACAGGGATGAGCACTGAAGCTTTCTTT.

V is TRBV6-1 and J is TRBJ2-7; 7 nucleotides match TRBD2. The trim removed 6 bases at V and 9 bases at J, leaving 17 bases unmatched. Germline-derived CDR1 and CDR2 are MNHNS and SASEGT. This CDR3 comprises 15 residues. The chain's CDR3 is CASSSSGTDPSGQYF. CDR3 nucleotide sequence: TGTGCCAGCAGCTCTAGCGGAACCGACCCCAGCGGGCAGTACTTC.

The chain employs TRBV9 and TRBJ1-1; D is ambiguous. Deletions cut 4 bases from V and 1 base from J, with 11 bases between. This CDR3 region has 14 residues. CDR1 and CDR2 from the germline V gene are SGDLS and YYNGEE. CDR3 residues: CASSPGLQNTEAFF. The CDR3 nucleotides are TGTGCCAGCAGCCCCGGGTTACAGAACACTGAAGCTTTCTTT.

The rearrangement links TRBV14 to TRBJ1-4; 8 nucleotides align to TRBD1. The trim removed 6 bases at V and 8 bases at J, leaving 11 bases unmatched. The germline gives CDR1 SGHDN, CDR2 FVKESK. This CDR3 is built from 15 residues. CDR3 coding DNA: TGTGCCAGCAGGTACAGACAAGGACAGGGAGAAAAACTGTTTTTT. It codes for CASRYRQGQGEKLFF.

As to this clone: Other DNA variants within this sample encode the same CDR3. The chain joins TRBV11-2 to TRBJ2-2; D uncertain. CDR3 length equals 14 residues. Per germline, CDR1 SGHAT and CDR2 FQNNGV. V lost 1 base and J lost 6, with 9 bases in between. CDR3 sequence (DNA): TGTGCCAGCAGCTTAGTAAGAGTCGCCGGGGAGCTGTTTTTT. It specifies CASSLVRVAGELFF.

The J gene is TRBJ1-4, the V gene TRBV4-2; D is possibly TRBD1 (6 bases). V was clipped by 4 bases and J by 7 bases, with 16 bases between them. In germline, CDR1 is LGHNA, CDR2 YNFKEQ. The CDR3 consists of 15 residues. CDR3 sequence reads: CASSLKTGFGEKLFF. The CDR3 DNA reads as TGTGCCAGCAGCCTCAAGACAGGATTCGGTGAAAAACTGTTTTTT.

This clone occurred a few times. V gene TRBV23-1 combines with J gene TRBJ1-2, with 8 bases lining up with TRBD1. TRBV23-1 is given ORF status, its function remaining uncertain. Losses at the gene ends were 7 bases for V and 6 bases for J; bases not matched to a gene: 10. The CDR3 contains 14 residues. The CDR3 sequence is CASTQGARVNGYTF. The CDR3 DNA follows: TGCGCCAGCACTCAGGGGGCGCGGGTAAATGGCTACACCTTC.

This chain connects TRBV7-8 to TRBJ2-7; D perhaps matches TRBD1 (5 bases). The CDR3 has 15 amino acids. Germline-derived CDR1 and CDR2 are SGHVS and FQNEAQ. V lost 5 bases and J lost 2, with 16 bases in between. DNA for the CDR3: TGTGCCAGCAGCCCTCTCCGCGAGACAGCCTACGAGCAGTACTTC. Its protein is CASSPLRETAYEQYF.

The gene calls are TRBV15 and TRBJ1-1; TRBD1 agrees at 8 bases. The V segment lost 5 bases and the J segment 3 bases; nucleotides outside the gene matches: 2. Germline CDR1 and CDR2: LNHNV and YYDKDF (reference sequence). The CDR3 loop spans 13 amino acids. In nucleotides, the CDR3 is TGTGCCACCAGCTCGGACAGGGACACTGAAGCTTTCTTT. As protein: CATSSDRDTEAFF.

The V call is TRBV6-1, the J call TRBJ1-5; 7 bases match TRBD1. Germline trimming cut 10 bases from V and 4 bases from J; bases unmatched to any gene: 7. The germline gives CDR1 MNHNS, CDR2 SASEGT. This CDR3 has 13 amino acids. CDR3 in DNA: TGTGCCATCAATGGACAGGCTAATCAGCCCCAGCATTTT. Its protein is CAINGQANQPQHF.

The V call is TRBV27, the J call TRBJ2-7; 9 bases fit TRBD1. Germline V CDR1 and CDR2: MNHEY, SMNVEV (reference sequence). This CDR3 is built from 13 residues. The junction had 6 bases not matched to a gene; V was cut back by 6 bases and J by 6 bases. CDR3 bases: TGTGCCAGCAGCCGGGACAGGGTAAGCGAGCAGTACTTC. Translation: CASSRDRVSEQYF.

The chain joins TRBV15 to TRBJ1-1; the D gene is possibly TRBD1 (5 bases). The CDR3 is 13 amino acids. With 0 bases removed from V and 6 bases from J, the gap between germline ends came to 8 bases. The germline gives CDR1 LNHNV, CDR2 YYDKDF (reference sequence). The CDR3: CATSRDGGAEAFF. The CDR3 coding sequence is TGTGCCACCAGCAGAGATGGGGGGGCTGAAGCTTTCTTT.

The CDR3 DNA follows: TGCGCCAGCAGCTTGTTTCAGGGCCTCCAAGAGACCCAGTACTTC. Its translation: CASSLFQGLQETQYF. The rearrangement uses TRBV5-1 and TRBJ2-5; possibly TRBD1 for D (5 bases). The CDR3 spans 15 residues. Per germline, CDR1 SGHRS and CDR2 YFSETQ. Trimming left V 1 base short and J 1 base short, with 11 bases between.

This clone was recorded once. The chain recombines TRBV5-1 with TRBJ2-7, with D maybe TRBD1 (5 bases). This CDR3 is built from 15 residues. Germline-derived CDR1 and CDR2 are SGHRS and YFSETQ. V was pared by 0 bases and J by 1 base, with 11 bases between. CDR3 coding DNA: TGCGCCAGCAGCTTGGCTTCCCAGGGTTCCTACGAGCAGTACTTC. Its protein product is CASSLASQGSYEQYF.

The V call is TRBV6-1, the J call TRBJ1-1; D is ambiguous. Germline V CDR1 and CDR2: MNHNS, SASEGT. The CDR3 runs to 13 residues. Trimming cost V 7 bases and J 0 bases, with 9 bases left between them. The CDR3 spells CASTSPMNTEAFF. DNA for the CDR3: TGTGCCAGCACGTCCCCTATGAACACTGAAGCTTTCTTT.

This chain links TRBV19 with TRBJ1-1, with TRBD1 matching 7 bases. This CDR3 is 14 amino acids long. The germline V gene has CDR1 LNHDA and CDR2 SQIVND (reference sequence). The trim removed 2 bases at V and 4 bases at J, leaving 4 bases unmatched. The CDR3 DNA reads TGTGCCAGTAGTATAACGGCAGGGGGCACTGAAGCTTTCTTT. This sequence encodes CASSITAGGTEAFF. Full variable domain (remainder filled in from reference TRBV19 and TRBJ1-1): DGGITQSPKYLFRKEGQNVTLSCEQNLNHDAMYWYRQDPGQGLRLIYYSQIVNDFQKGDIAEGYSVSREKKESFPLTVTSAQKNPTAFYLCASSITAGGTEAFFGQGTRLTVV.

This sequence joins TRBV29-1 and TRBJ2-7; 7 bases are shared with TRBD1. Germline V gene sequence: CDR1 SQVTM, CDR2 ANQGSEA. V lost 3 bases to trimming and J lost 0 bases; unmatched junction nucleotides: 2. The CDR3 has 13 amino acids. CDR3 in DNA: TGCAGCGTTGAGAGGGACAGCTCCTACGAGCAGTACTTC. Its translation: CSVERDSSYEQYF.

This clone has just one count. V usage is TRBV15 and J usage is TRBJ2-2, with 11 bases lining up with TRBD2. In germline, CDR1 is LNHNV, CDR2 YYDKDF (reference sequence). This CDR3 is 16 amino acids long. Germline trimming cut 4 bases from V and 6 bases from J; bases unmatched to any gene: 7. The DNA for the CDR3 is TGTGCCACCAGCACACGGATTAGCGGGAGGGCCGGGGAGCTGTTTTTT. It codes for CATSTRISGRAGELFF.

The rearrangement uses TRBV4-1 and TRBJ1-3; possibly TRBD1 for D (5 bases). Germline loops: CDR1 MGHRA, CDR2 YSYEKL. This CDR3 has 15 amino acids. Trimming left V 1 base short and J 1 base short, with 8 bases between. The CDR3 reads CASSQVGASGNTIYF. The CDR3 DNA reads as TGCGCCAGCAGCCAAGTAGGGGCATCTGGAAACACCATATATTTT.

The rearrangement uses TRBV10-3 and TRBJ2-3; 8 bases agree with TRBD1. The V gene's germline CDR1 is ENHRY and CDR2 SYGVKD. Unmatched junction bases numbered 5, after V lost 7 bases and J lost 2 bases. This CDR3 is built from 14 residues. The CDR3 DNA is TGTGCCATCAATAGACAGGGGAACACAGATACGCAGTATTTT. It specifies CAINRQGNTDTQYF.

The chain combines TRBV28 with TRBJ1-1; no firm D call. CDR3 length: 13 residues. Germline V gene data show CDR1 as MDHEN and CDR2 as SYDVKM. The V and J ends lost 3 bases and 0 bases respectively, with 5 bases between them. The CDR3 protein is CASSFPLNTEAFF. The CDR3 DNA is TGTGCCAGCAGTTTCCCATTGAACACTGAAGCTTTCTTT.